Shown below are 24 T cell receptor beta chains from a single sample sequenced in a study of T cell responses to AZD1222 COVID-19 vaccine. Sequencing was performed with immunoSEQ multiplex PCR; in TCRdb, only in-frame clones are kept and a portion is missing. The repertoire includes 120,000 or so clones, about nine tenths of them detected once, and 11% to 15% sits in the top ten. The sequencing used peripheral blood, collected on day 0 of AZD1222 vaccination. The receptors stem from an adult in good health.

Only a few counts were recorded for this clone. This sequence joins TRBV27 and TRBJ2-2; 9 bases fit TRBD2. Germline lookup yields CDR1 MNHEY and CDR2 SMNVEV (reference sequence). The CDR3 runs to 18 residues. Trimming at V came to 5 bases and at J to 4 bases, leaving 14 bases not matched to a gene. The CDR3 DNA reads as TGTGCCAGCAGTCCCAGCCTATCCCTAGCGGGGAGCACCGGGGAGCTGTTTTTT. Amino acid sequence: CASSPSLSLAGSTGELFF.

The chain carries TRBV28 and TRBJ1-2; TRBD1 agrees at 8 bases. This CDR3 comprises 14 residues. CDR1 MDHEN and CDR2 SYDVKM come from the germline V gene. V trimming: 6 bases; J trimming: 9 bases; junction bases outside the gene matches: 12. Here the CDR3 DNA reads TGTGCCAGCAGCTTACTCAGGGGGCGGGGAAGCTACACCTTC. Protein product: CASSLLRGRGSYTF.

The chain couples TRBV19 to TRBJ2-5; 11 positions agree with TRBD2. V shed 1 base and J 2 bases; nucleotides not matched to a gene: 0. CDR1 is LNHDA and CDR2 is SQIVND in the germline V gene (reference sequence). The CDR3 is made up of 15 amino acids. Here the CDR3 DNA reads TGTGCCAGTAGTATAGGACTAGCGGGGCAAGAGACCCAGTACTTC. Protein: CASSIGLAGQETQYF.

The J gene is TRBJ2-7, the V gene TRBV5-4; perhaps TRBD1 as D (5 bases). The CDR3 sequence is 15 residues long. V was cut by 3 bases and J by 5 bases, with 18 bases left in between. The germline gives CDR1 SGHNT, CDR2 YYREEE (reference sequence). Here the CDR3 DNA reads TGTGCCAGCAGCTCAACTGTTCACCCAGGGAACGAGCAGTACTTC. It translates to CASSSTVHPGNEQYF.

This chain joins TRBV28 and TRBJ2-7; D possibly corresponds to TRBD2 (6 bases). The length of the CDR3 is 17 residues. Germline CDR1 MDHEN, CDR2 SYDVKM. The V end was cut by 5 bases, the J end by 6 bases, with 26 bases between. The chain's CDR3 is CASSASTGLTISGEQYF. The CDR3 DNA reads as TGTGCCAGCAGTGCAAGCACGGGACTCACTATATCGGGCGAGCAGTACTTC.

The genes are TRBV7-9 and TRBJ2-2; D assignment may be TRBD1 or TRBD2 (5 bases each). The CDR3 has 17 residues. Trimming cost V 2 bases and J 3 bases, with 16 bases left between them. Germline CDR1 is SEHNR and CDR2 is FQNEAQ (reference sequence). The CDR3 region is CASSLLGTFADTGELFF. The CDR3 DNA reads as TGTGCCAGCAGCTTATTAGGGACGTTCGCGGACACCGGGGAGCTGTTTTTT.

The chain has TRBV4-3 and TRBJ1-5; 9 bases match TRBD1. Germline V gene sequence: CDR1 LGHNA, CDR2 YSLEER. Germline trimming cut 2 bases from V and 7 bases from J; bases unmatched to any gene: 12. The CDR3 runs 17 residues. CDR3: CASSQNFNRGLGQPQHF. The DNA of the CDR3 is TGCGCCAGCAGCCAAAATTTCAACAGGGGGCTGGGGCAGCCCCAGCATTTT.

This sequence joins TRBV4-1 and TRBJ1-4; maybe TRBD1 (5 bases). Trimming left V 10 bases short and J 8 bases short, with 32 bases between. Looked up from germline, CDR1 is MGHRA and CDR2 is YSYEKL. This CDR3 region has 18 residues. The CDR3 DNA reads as TGCGCCACCTTCGGGGTAGGCGAGGGGAACAAAAACAACGAAAAACTGTTTTTT. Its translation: CATFGVGEGNKNNEKLFF.

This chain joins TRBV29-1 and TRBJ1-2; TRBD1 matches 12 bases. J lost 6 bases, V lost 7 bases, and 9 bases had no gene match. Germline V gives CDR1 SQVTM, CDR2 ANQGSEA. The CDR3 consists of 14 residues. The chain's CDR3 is CSASGGQGANGYTF. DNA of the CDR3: TGCAGCGCCTCGGGGGGACAGGGGGCCAATGGCTACACCTTC.

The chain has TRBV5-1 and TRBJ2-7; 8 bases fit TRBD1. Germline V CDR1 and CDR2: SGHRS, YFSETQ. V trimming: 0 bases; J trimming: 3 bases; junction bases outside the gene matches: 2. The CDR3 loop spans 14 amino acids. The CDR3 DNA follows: TGCGCCAGCAGCTTGGAACAGGGGGGCTACGAGCAGTACTTC. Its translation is CASSLEQGGYEQYF.

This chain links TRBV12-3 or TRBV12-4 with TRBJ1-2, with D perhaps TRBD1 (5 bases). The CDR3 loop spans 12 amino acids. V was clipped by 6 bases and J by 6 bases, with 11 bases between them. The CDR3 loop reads CASRGRDDGYTF. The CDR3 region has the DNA TGTGCCAGCAGGGGCAGGGACGATGGCTACACCTTC.

CDR3 nucleotides: TGCGCCAGCAGTCTGGAGGGGGCTCACAATGAGCAGTTCTTC. Translated, it gives CASSLEGAHNEQFF. V gene TRBV23-1 combines with J gene TRBJ2-1; the D gene is possibly TRBD1 (7 bases). TRBV23-1 counts as an open reading frame of uncertain function. Between the trimmed V and J ends, which lost 4 bases and 5 bases, there was a span of 12 bases. The CDR3 is 14 residues long.

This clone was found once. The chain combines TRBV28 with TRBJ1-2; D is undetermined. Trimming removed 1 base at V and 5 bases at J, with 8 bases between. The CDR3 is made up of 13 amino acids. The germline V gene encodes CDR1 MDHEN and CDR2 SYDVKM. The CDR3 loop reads CASSLFAGYGYTF. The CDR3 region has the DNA TGTGCCAGCAGTTTATTTGCGGGGTATGGCTACACCTTC.

The CDR3 nucleotides are TGTGCCAGCAGTTCGACAGGGTATGGTAATTCACCCCTCCACTTT. Amino acids: CASSSTGYGNSPLHF. V and J are TRBV27 and TRBJ1-6; 7 nucleotides line up with TRBD1. In germline, CDR1 is MNHEY, CDR2 SMNVEV (reference sequence). This CDR3 comprises 15 residues. The V and J ends lost 4 bases and 6 bases, in that order; junction bases with no gene match: 6.

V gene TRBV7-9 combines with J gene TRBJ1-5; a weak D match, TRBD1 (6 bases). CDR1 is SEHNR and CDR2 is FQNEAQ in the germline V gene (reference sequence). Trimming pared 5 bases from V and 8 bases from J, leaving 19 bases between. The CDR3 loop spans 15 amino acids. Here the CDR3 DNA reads TGTGCCAGCAGCCCAGGTTTGGGGGGCATGGAGCCCCAGCATTTT. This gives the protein CASSPGLGGMEPQHF.

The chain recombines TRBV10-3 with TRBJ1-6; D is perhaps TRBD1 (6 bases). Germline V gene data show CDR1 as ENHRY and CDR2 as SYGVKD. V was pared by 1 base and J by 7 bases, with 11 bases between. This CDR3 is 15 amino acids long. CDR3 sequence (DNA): TGTGCCATCAGTGAGTTTCCAGGGGACAATTCACCCCTCCACTTT. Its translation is CAISEFPGDNSPLHF.

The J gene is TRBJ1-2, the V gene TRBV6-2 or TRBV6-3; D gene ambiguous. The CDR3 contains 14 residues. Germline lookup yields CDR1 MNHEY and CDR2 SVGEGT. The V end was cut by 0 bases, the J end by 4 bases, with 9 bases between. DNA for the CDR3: TGTGCCAGCAGTTACTCGACCGCCGCCTATGGCTACACCTTC. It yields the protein CASSYSTAAYGYTF.

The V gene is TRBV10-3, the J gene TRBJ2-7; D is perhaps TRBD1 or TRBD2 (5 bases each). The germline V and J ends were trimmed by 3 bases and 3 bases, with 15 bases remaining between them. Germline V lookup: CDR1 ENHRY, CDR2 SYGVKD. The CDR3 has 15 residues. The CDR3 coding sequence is TGTGCCATCAGTGAAGACAGTTTGAGGGTCTACGAGCAGTACTTC. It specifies CAISEDSLRVYEQYF.

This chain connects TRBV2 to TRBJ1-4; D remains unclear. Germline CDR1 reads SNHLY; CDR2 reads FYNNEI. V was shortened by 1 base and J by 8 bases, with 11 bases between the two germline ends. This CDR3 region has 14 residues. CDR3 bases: TGTGCCAGCAGTGAAGAGAACGGCGGGGAAAAACTGTTTTTT. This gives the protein CASSEENGGEKLFF.

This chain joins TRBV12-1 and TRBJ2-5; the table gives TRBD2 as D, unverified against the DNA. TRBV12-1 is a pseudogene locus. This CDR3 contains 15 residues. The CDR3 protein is CASSRGVVSQETQYF. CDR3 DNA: TGTGCCAGCAGCCGGGGAGTCGTGTCTCAAGAGACCCAGTACTTC.

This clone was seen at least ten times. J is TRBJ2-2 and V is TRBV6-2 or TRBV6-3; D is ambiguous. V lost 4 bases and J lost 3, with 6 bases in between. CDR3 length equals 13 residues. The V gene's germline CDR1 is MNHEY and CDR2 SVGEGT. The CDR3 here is CASSFSDTGELFF. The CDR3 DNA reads TGTGCCAGCAGTTTCTCGGACACCGGGGAGCTGTTTTTT.

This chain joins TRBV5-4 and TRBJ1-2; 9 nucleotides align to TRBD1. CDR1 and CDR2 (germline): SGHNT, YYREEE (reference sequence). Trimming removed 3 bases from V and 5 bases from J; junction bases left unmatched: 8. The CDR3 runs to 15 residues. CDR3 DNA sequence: TGTGCCAGCAGCTCAGATCGGGACAGGGAATATGGCTACACCTTC. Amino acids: CASSSDRDREYGYTF.

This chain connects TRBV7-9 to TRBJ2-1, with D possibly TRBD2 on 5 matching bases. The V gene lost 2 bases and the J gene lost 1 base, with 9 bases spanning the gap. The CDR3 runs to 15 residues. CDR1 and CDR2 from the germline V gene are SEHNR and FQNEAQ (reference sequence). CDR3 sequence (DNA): TGTGCCAGCAGCTTATCTAGGGAGTCCTACAATGAGCAGTTCTTC. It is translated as CASSLSRESYNEQFF. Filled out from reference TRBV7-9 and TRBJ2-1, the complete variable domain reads DTGVSQNPRHKITKRGQNVTFRCDPISEHNRLYWYRQTLGQGPEFLTYFQNEAQLEKSRLLSDRFSAERPKGSFSTLEIQRTEQGDSAMYLCASSLSRESYNEQFFGPGTRLTVL.

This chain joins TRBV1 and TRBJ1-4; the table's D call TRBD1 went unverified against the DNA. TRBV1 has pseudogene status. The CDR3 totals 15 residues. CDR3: CTSSQDQLGEKKLFF. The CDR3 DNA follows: TGCACCAGCAGCCAAGATCAGTTGGGCGAGAAAAAACTGTTTTTT.